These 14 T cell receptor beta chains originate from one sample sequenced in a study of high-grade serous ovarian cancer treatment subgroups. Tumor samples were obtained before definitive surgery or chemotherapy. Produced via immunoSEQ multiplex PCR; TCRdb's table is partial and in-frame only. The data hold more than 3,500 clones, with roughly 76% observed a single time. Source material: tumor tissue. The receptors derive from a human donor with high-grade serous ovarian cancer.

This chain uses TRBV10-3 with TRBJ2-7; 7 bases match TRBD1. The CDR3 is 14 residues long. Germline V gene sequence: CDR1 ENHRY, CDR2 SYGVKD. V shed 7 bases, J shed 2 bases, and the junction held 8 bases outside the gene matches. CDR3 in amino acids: CAIINQDRPYEQYF. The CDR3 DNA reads TGTGCCATCATTAACCAGGACAGGCCCTACGAGCAGTACTTC.

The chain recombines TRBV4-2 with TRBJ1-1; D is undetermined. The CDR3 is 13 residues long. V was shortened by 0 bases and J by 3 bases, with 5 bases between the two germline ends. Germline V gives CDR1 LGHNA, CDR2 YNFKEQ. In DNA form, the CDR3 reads TGTGCCAGCAGCCAAGATCAGGACACTGAAGCTTTCTTT. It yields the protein CASSQDQDTEAFF.

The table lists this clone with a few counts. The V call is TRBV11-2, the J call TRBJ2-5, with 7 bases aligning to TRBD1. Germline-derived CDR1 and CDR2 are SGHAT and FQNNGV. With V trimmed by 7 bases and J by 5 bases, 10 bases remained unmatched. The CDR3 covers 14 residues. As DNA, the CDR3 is TGTGCCAGCACGGACAGGCCGTGGGGTGAGACCCAGTACTTC. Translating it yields CASTDRPWGETQYF.

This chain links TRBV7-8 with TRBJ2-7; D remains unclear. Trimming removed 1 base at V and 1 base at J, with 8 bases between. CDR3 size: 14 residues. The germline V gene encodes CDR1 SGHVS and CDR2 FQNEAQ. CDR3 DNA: TGTGCCAGCAGCTTAGGGTTAGGTTCCTACGAGCAGTACTTC. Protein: CASSLGLGSYEQYF.

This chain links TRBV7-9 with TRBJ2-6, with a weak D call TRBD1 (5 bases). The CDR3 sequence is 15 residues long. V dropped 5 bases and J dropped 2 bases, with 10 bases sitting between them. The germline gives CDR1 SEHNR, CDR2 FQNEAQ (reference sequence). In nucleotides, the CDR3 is TGTGCCAGCAGCCCCGGACAAACTGGGGCCAACGTCCTGACTTTC. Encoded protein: CASSPGQTGANVLTF. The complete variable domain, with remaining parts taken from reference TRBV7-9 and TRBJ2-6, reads DTGVSQNPRHKITKRGQNVTFRCDPISEHNRLYWYRQTLGQGPEFLTYFQNEAQLEKSRLLSDRFSAERPKGSFSTLEIQRTEQGDSAMYLCASSPGQTGANVLTFGAGSRLTVL.

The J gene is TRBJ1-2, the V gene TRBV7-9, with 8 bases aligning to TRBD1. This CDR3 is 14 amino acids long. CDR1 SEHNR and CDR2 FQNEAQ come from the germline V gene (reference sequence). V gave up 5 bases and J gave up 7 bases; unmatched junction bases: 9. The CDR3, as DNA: TGTGCCAGCAGCACCGGGACAGGTGTTTCTGGCTACACCTTC. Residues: CASSTGTGVSGYTF.

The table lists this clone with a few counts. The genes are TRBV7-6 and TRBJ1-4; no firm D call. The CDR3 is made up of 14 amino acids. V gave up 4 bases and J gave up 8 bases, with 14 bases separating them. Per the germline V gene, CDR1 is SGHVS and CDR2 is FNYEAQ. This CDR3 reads CASSSYPINEKLFF. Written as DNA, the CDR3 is TGTGCCAGCAGCTCCTACCCAATCAACGAAAAACTGTTTTTT.

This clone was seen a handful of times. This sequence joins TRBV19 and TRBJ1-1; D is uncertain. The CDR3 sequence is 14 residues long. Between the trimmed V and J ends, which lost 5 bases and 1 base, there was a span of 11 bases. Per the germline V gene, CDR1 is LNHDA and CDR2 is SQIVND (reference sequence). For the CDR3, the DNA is TGTGCCAGTAGTTTAGGGCGTGAGAACACTGAAGCTTTCTTT. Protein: CASSLGRENTEAFF.

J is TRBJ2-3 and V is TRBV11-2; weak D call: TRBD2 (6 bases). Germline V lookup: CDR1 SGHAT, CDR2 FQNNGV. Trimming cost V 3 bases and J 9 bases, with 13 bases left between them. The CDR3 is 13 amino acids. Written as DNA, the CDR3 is TGTGCCAGCAGCTTGGTCGGGAGAGGAACGCAGTATTTT. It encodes CASSLVGRGTQYF.

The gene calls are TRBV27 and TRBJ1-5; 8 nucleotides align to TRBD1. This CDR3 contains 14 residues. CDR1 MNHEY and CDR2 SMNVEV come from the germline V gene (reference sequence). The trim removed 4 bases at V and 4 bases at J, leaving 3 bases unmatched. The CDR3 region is CASSSQGVNQPQHF. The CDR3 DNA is TGTGCCAGCAGTTCACAGGGGGTGAATCAGCCCCAGCATTTT.

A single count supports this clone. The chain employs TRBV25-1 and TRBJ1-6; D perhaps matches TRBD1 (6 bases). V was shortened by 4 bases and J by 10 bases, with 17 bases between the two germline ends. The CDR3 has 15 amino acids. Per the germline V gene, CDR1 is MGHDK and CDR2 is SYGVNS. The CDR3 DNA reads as TGTGCCAGCAGTGTGGAAGGGGTAGGGGGATCACCCCTCCACTTT. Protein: CASSVEGVGGSPLHF.

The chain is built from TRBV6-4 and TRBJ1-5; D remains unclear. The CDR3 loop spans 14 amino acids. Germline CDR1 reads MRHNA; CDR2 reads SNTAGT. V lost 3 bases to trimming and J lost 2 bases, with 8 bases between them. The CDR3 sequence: CASSEEFGNQPQHF. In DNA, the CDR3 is TGTGCCAGCAGTGAAGAGTTCGGCAATCAGCCCCAGCATTTT.

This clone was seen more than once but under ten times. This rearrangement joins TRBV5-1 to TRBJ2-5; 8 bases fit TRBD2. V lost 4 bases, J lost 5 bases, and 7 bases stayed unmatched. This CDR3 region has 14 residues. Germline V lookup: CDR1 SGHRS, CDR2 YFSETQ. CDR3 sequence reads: CASSQATSAETQYF. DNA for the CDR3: TGCGCCAGCAGCCAGGCGACTAGCGCGGAGACCCAGTACTTC.

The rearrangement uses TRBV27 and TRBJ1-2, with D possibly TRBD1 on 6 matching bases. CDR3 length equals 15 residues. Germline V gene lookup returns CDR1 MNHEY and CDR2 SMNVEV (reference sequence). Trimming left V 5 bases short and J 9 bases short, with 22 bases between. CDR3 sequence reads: CASSPLVGGQMSYTF. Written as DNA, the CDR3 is TGTGCCAGCAGTCCCCTGGTCGGGGGGCAGATGAGCTACACCTTC.